A single sample gave rise to the 11 T cell receptor beta chains below, sequenced in a study of cytomegalovirus exposure and HLA in healthy donors. The PCR employed 60 Vbeta primers together with 13 Jbeta primers. Using immunoSEQ multiplex PCR, the repertoire was profiled, and TCRdb retains in-frame clones only, with some absent. The sample lists 150,000 or so clones, 75% to 90% occurring once. The sample consisted of PBMCs. These receptor sequences come from a middle-aged man in good health and CMV-seropositive.

CDR3 DNA sequence: TGCGCCAGCAGCCCTGGGACATCTAGCACAGATACGCAGTATTTT. Residues: CASSPGTSSTDTQYF. The chain uses TRBV5-1 and TRBJ2-3; possible D gene TRBD1, 6 bases. Germline CDR1 SGHRS, CDR2 YFSETQ. CDR3 length: 15 residues. V shed 4 bases and J shed 0 bases, with 12 bases lying between them.

CDR3 sequence: CASSLRQGISNYGYTF. The CDR3 DNA is TGTGCCAGCAGCCTTCGACAGGGGATTTCCAACTATGGCTACACCTTC. The chain couples TRBV7-2 to TRBJ1-2; 8 positions agree with TRBD1. CDR1 SGHTA and CDR2 FQGNSA come from the germline V gene. V was pared by 5 bases and J by 2 bases, with 10 bases of the junction left unmatched. The CDR3 contains 16 residues. The full variable domain, rest sourced from reference TRBV7-2 and TRBJ1-2, is GAGVSQSPSNKVTEKGKDVELRCDPISGHTALYWYRQSLGQGLEFLIYFQGNSAPDKSGLPSDRFSAERTGGSVSTLTIQRTQQEDSAVYLCASSLRQGISNYGYTFGSGTRLTVV.

The chain couples TRBV28 to TRBJ2-3; TRBD2 matches at 12 bases. The CDR3 has 16 amino acids. Trimming removed 1 base from V and 6 bases from J; junction bases left unmatched: 5. The germline CDR1 and CDR2 sequences are MDHEN and SYDVKM. The CDR3 DNA reads as TGTGCCAGCAGTTTATCCGCTAGCGGGGGGGCGGATACGCAGTATTTT. It specifies CASSLSASGGADTQYF.

CDR3 bases: TGTGCCAGCAGCGTTGCGGGAGAGTCCTTTTTAGGGGAGCTGTTTTTT. Protein sequence: CASSVAGESFLGELFF. The gene calls are TRBV9 and TRBJ2-2; 7 positions agree with TRBD2. Per germline, CDR1 SGDLS and CDR2 YYNGEE. This CDR3 is built from 16 residues. With 2 bases clipped from V and 8 bases from J, the junction kept 12 bases outside the gene matches.

The chain links TRBV7-9 to TRBJ1-1; 7 nucleotides agree with TRBD1. The junction had 5 bases not matched to a gene; V was cut back by 4 bases and J by 0 bases. The CDR3 spans 15 residues. Germline lookup yields CDR1 SEHNR and CDR2 FQNEAQ (reference sequence). The CDR3 loop is CASSSGQAMNTEAFF. The DNA of the CDR3 is TGTGCCAGCAGCTCCGGACAGGCCATGAACACTGAAGCTTTCTTT.

The genes are TRBV4-3 and TRBJ2-1, with a weak D call TRBD1 (6 bases). The CDR3 has 15 amino acids. Germline CDR1 LGHNA, CDR2 YSLEER. Trimming took 2 bases from V and 4 from J, leaving 12 bases between them. In DNA, the CDR3 is TGCGCCAGCAGCCAACAGCCAACAGGGTACAATGAGCAGTTCTTC. It specifies CASSQQPTGYNEQFF.

The chain uses TRBV11-2 and TRBJ2-1; D gene ambiguous. This CDR3 region has 11 residues. Between the trimmed V and J ends, which lost 2 bases and 8 bases, there was a span of 4 bases. From germline, CDR1 is SGHAT and CDR2 FQNNGV. This chain's CDR3 is CASSLFYEQFF. The DNA of the CDR3 is TGTGCCAGCAGCTTATTCTATGAGCAGTTCTTC. Full variable domain (outside the CDR3, taken from reference TRBV11-2 and TRBJ2-1): EAGVAQSPRYKIIEKRQSVAFWCNPISGHATLYWYQQILGQGPKLLIQFQNNGVVDDSQLPKDRFSAERLKGVDSTLKIQPAKLEDSAVYLCASSLFYEQFFGPGTRLTVL.

The chain links TRBV2 to TRBJ2-3; TRBD2 matches 7 bases. Germline loops: CDR1 SNHLY, CDR2 FYNNEI. V was clipped by 3 bases and J by 5 bases; unmatched bases: 2. This CDR3 has 13 amino acids. The chain's CDR3 is CASSDGRKDTQYF. DNA of the CDR3: TGTGCCAGCAGTGACGGGAGGAAAGATACGCAGTATTTT. Supplemented by reference TRBV2 and TRBJ2-3, the full variable domain reads EPEVTQTPSHQVTQMGQEVILRCVPISNHLYFYWYRQILGQKVEFLVSFYNNEISEKSEIFDDQFSVERPDGSNFTLKIRSTKLEDSAMYFCASSDGRKDTQYFGPGTRLTVL.

This chain uses TRBV6-5 with TRBJ1-3; the D gene is possibly TRBD1 (6 bases). Germline V gene lookup returns CDR1 MNHEY and CDR2 SVGAGI. V gave up 5 bases and J gave up 4 bases, with 15 bases separating them. This CDR3 has 15 residues. The CDR3 loop is CASSVDSDRGNTIYF. The CDR3 DNA reads as TGTGCCAGCAGTGTCGATAGTGACAGGGGAAACACCATATATTTT.

This clone was recorded only once. The V call is TRBV6-5, the J call TRBJ1-3; D is uncertain. The V gene's germline CDR1 is MNHEY and CDR2 SVGAGI. Trimming shortened V by 6 bases and J by 1 base, and 10 bases separated the two germline ends. The CDR3 runs 14 residues. CDR3 in DNA: TGTGCCAGCAGCCCTCAGATATCTGGAAACACCATATATTTT. It specifies CASSPQISGNTIYF.

This chain joins TRBV7-2 and TRBJ2-1; the match to TRBD2 covers 15 bases. Germline values: CDR1 SGHTA, CDR2 FQGNSA. The CDR3 runs to 13 residues. After removal of 3 bases from V and 14 bases from J, the junction contained 2 bases not matched to a gene. The CDR3: CASSLGLAGGKFF. CDR3 nucleotide sequence: TGTGCCAGCAGCTTGGGACTAGCGGGAGGAAAGTTCTTC.